This is a list of T cell receptor beta chains from one sample in a study of regulatory T cells in long-lasting Graves disease. TCRdb redid the calling of the multiplex PCR reads with MiXCR, one entry per CDR3 protein. The sample has approximately 440,000 distinct CDR3 sequences, around 24% seen once. The sample was peripheral blood mononuclear cells (PBMCs), taken when the disease was refractory, from a patient treated with antithyroid drugs. The origin of the receptors is a female donor with Graves disease. Both conserved end residues are part of each CDR3.

V gene,J gene,CDR3 protein
TRBV27,TRBJ2-7,CASSFSVTYEQYF
TRBV2,TRBJ2-7,CAATSGRKHEQYF
TRBV6-2/TRBV6-3,TRBJ1-1,CASRRRLISGNTEAFF
TRBV29-1,TRBJ2-7,CSVKGGYEQYF
TRBV18,TRBJ1-2,CASSRTGTETNYGYTF
TRBV27,TRBJ1-2,CASSLMWGTVYGYTF
TRBV10-3,TRBJ2-7,CAIRDAGTADEQYF
TRBV6-1,TRBJ2-7,CASSATSGYEQYF
TRBV7-2,TRBJ2-5,CASSSTSGSVETQYF
TRBV6-5,TRBJ1-5,CASSSDRGLNQPQHF
TRBV5-6,TRBJ2-5,CASSTRLRHIQETQYF
TRBV7-9,TRBJ2-2,CASSNRPGSNTGELFF
TRBV7-2,TRBJ1-4,CASSSDRGLLSNEKLFF
TRBV6-5,TRBJ2-7,CASSYRSNSYEQYF
TRBV20-1,TRBJ1-2,CSAREGGRTYGYTF
TRBV20-1,TRBJ2-7,CSARDPDGGLYEQYF
TRBV6-8,TRBJ2-7,CASGGALSYEQYF
TRBV7-2,TRBJ2-7,CASSVGRLSYEQYF
TRBV6-2/TRBV6-3,TRBJ2-7,CASTGQGSSYEQYF
TRBV6-2/TRBV6-3,TRBJ1-2,CASSYRAENRGYTF
TRBV7-2,TRBJ2-5,CASLAALGETQYF
TRBV20-1,TRBJ2-7,CSARESYEQYF
TRBV10-3,TRBJ2-4,CAISGGTGQGPDIQYF
TRBV24-1,TRBJ1-2,CATRGAFSGYTF
TRBV7-2,TRBJ1-1,CASSSQPQGNTEAFF
TRBV20-1,TRBJ2-7,CSARLTPYEQYF
TRBV15,TRBJ2-7,CATSTQQGAYEQYF
TRBV28,TRBJ2-2,CASSFEREPTGELFF
TRBV18,TRBJ1-1,CASSPGQEAFF
TRBV28,TRBJ2-7,CASSFTGTTYEQYF
TRBV27,TRBJ2-1,CASSLPGTSGRNEQFF
TRBV7-2,TRBJ2-7,CASSTGQGGTVEQYF
TRBV12-3/TRBV12-4,TRBJ1-1,CASSLARGPGAFF
TRBV7-3,TRBJ2-5,CASSSIRLETQYF
TRBV10-3,TRBJ2-4,CAISAISENIQYF
TRBV5-1,TRBJ2-3,CASSLALTTDTQYF
TRBV27,TRBJ2-2,CASSLLQPRRTGELFF
TRBV27,TRBJ1-6,CASSLTKAEGNSPLHF
TRBV5-1,TRBJ2-7,CASSLSHPYEQYF
TRBV15,TRBJ2-7,CAAGAGDFYEQYF
TRBV7-2,TRBJ2-6,CVSSLVKGLGANVLTF
TRBV11-2,TRBJ2-5,CASSRLRGEETQYF